Given below is one T cell receptor (beta chain) in context. The data originate from a study of blood T cell repertoires in COVID-19. In the study overall: In each case, the material was cDNA or gDNA derived from T cells, B-cell-depleted T cells, or PBMCs.

The table came from immunoSEQ multiplex PCR; TCRdb's copy has only in-frame clones and leaves some out. In the table there are approximately 80,000 clones, around four fifths of which are singletons. The sequence was collected from a woman in her seventies with acute or convalescent COVID-19. The sample taken for sequencing was peripheral blood.

The CDR3, as DNA: TGCGCCAGCAGCTTGGGGAGTCAAGAGACCCAGTACTTC. Protein sequence: CASSLGSQETQYF. V usage is TRBV5-1 and J usage is TRBJ2-5; D unresolved. Germline V lookup: CDR1 SGHRS, CDR2 YFSETQ. The V end was cut by 0 bases, the J end by 2 bases, with 5 bases between. This CDR3 has 13 residues.